The rows below give T cell receptor beta chains drawn from one sample of a study of blood T cell repertoires in COVID-19. The protocol was immunoSEQ multiplex PCR, while the TCRdb copy is restricted to in-frame clones and leaves out a portion. The profile shows 150,000 to 200,000 clones, less than 85% of them singletons. The sample comprised peripheral blood. The receptors derive from a woman between 40 and 50 years old with COVID-19, enrolled during active disease. The CDR3 runs from the conserved cysteine through the conserved F or W. A D gene is named only where the DNA matches it firmly. The size entry is marked missing in some rows and otherwise reads once, few, many or a size class.

>-|TRBJ1-2|-|TRBV6-5
TGTGCCAGCAAGAAAGCAGGTTCCGCTGATGGCTACACCTTC
CASKKAGSADGYTF
>-|TRBJ1-5|-|TRBV14
TGTGCCAGCAGGCAACGCTCGAGCCCTCAGCCCCAGCATTTT
CASRQRSSPQPQHF
>-|TRBJ2-2|TRBD2|TRBV9
TGTGCCAGCAGTCTTTTAGCGGGAGGGCCCACCGGGGAGCTGTTTTTT
CASSLLAGGPTGELFF
>-|TRBJ2-7|-|TRBV27
TGTGCCAGCAGTTTATATAGCATGGGGGGATCGACCTACGAGCAGTACTTC
CASSLYSMGGSTYEQYF
>-|TRBJ2-1|-|TRBV7-2
TGTGCCAGCAGCTCACAAAGCGGCCATAGCTCCTACAATGAGCAGTTCTTC
CASSSQSGHSSYNEQFF
>few|TRBJ1-6|TRBD1|TRBV6-5
TGTGCCAGCAGTTACTCAGGACAGGGAGAACCCCTCCACTTT
CASSYSGQGEPLHF
>-|TRBJ1-4|-|TRBV28
TGTGCCAGCAGTCTTGCAACTAATGAAAAACTGTTTTTT
CASSLATNEKLFF
>-|TRBJ2-7|-|TRBV10-3
TGTGCCATCAGGGGCCTTTCCCTGGGCCACGAGCAGTACTTC
CAIRGLSLGHEQYF
>-|TRBJ2-3|-|TRBV3-1/TRBV3-2
TGTGCCAGCAGCCGTAGCGGCGATACGCAGTATTTT
CASSRSGDTQYF
>-|TRBJ1-3|TRBD1|TRBV18
TGTGCCAGCTCACCCCCAGGACAGGATGGAAACACCATATATTTT
CASSPPGQDGNTIYF